What follows are 4 T cell receptor beta chains derived from one specimen sequenced in a study of blood T cells in healthy people across ages. Together with a sample-barcoded 5' primer, a J-beta primer mix was included in a second PCR lasting roughly 6 to 12 cycles. TCRdb recomputed calls from the 5' RACE reads with MiXCR, one row per CDR3 protein. In the table there are hundreds of thousands of distinct CDR3 sequences, 58% of which are singletons. Material for sequencing was blood. These receptors were obtained from a man between 60 and 75 years old in good health.

The table lists this clonotype with a few counts. The chain recombines TRBV12-3 or TRBV12-4 with TRBJ2-5; D possibly corresponds to TRBD1 (5 bases). Deletions cut 5 bases from V and 5 bases from J, with 15 bases between. CDR3 length: 14 residues. The DNA for the CDR3 is TGTGCCAGCAGTCTTACTCAGGGTGTTGAGACCCAGTACTTC. It yields the protein CASSLTQGVETQYF.

The chain couples TRBV29-1 to TRBJ2-3; tentatively, D is TRBD2 (5 bases). V was shortened by 2 bases and J by 4 bases, with 16 bases between the two germline ends. The CDR3 totals 15 residues. Germline CDR1 is SQVTM and CDR2 is ANQGSEA. The DNA of the CDR3 is TGCAGCGTTGAACCCCCGGGGTTGGGCTCAGATACGCAGTATTTT. It yields the protein CSVEPPGLGSDTQYF.

This clonotype has only a few counts. Here the CDR3 DNA reads TGTGCCAGCGGCTATAGCGGGGCGCAGGAGACCCAGTACTTC. Translating it yields CASGYSGAQETQYF. The chain has TRBV3-1 and TRBJ2-5; 8 positions match TRBD2. CDR3 length: 14 residues. Germline lookup yields CDR1 LGHDT and CDR2 YNNKEL (reference sequence). The trim removed 8 bases at V and 5 bases at J, leaving 10 bases unmatched.

As concerns this clonotype: An end of the junction differs from the germline gene, which may be a read error. The chain links TRBV2 to TRBJ1-6; D gene unclear. The CDR3 is 15 residues long. Germline lookup yields CDR1 SNHLY and CDR2 FYNNEI. The CDR3 reads CASRTDGGVHSSLHF. As DNA, the CDR3 is TGTGCCAGCAGAACAGACGGTGGGGTACATTCATCCCTCCACTTT.